The clone carrying this T cell receptor (beta chain) was detected many times. Its cognate antigen is unknown. This entry is derived from a study of Graves' ophthalmopathy and Graves' hyperthyroidism. TCR beta CDR3 amplification used RNA transcripts. HTBI-primed RT-PCR formed the first round, and a multiplex PCR formed the second. TCRdb independently ran MiXCR on the multiplex PCR reads; one entry per CDR3 protein. In the table there are over a million distinct CDR3 sequences, about 40% of which are singletons. Findings and caveats of the study: The model flagged ophthalmopathy progression at roughly 64% sensitivity and around 72% specificity.

The germline V and J ends were trimmed by 0 bases and 10 bases, with 12 bases remaining between them. The CDR3 spans 13 residues. CDR1 is LGHNA and CDR2 is YSLEER in the germline V gene. Sequencing was done on a sample of peripheral blood or thyroid tissue (not recorded which). V usage is TRBV4-3 and J usage is TRBJ1-1; no clear D. The receptor comes from an adult man with Graves' hyperthyroidism. As DNA, the CDR3 is TGCGCCAGCAGCCAAGATGATGCCCTGGGAGCTTTCTTT. The encoded protein is CASSQDDALGAFF.